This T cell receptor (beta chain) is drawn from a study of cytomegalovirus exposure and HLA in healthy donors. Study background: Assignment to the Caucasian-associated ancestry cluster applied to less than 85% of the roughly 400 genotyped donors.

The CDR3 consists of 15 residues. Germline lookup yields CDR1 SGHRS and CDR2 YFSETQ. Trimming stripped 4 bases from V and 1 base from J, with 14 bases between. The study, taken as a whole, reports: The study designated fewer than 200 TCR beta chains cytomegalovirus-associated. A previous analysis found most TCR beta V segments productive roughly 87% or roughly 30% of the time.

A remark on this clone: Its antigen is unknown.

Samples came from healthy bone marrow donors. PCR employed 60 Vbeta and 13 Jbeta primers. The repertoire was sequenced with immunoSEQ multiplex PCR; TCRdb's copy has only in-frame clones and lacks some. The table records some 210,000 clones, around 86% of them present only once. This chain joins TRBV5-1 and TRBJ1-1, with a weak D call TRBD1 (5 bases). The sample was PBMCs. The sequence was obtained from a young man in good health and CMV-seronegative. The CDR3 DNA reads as TGCGCCAGCAGCCTAACAGGTTGGGAGAACACTGAAGCTTTCTTT. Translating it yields CASSLTGWENTEAFF.